The sample holds many counts of the clone carrying this T cell receptor (beta chain). Its antigen is still unknown. TCRdb redid the calling of the 5' RACE reads with MiXCR, one entry per CDR3 protein. The sample has fewer than 80,000 distinct CDR3 sequences, approximately 5% seen once. The data were obtained in a study of CD8 T cells in ankylosing spondylitis. Overall study results and limits: Relatively rare in peripheral blood, disease-linked clones were also CD8+. In ankylosing spondylitis blood, a motif of 7 to 9 highly homologous TCR beta variants appeared characteristic.

The V end was cut by 3 bases, the J end by 6 bases, with 5 bases between. This CDR3 is built from 12 residues. The receptor was isolated from a male donor with ankylosing spondylitis or in good health (not recorded which). The chain employs TRBV12-3 or TRBV12-4 and TRBJ2-2; no clear D. Sequenced input: blood, either unsorted or a sorted T cell fraction (not recorded which). The CDR3 loop reads CASSFLSGELFF. CDR3 in DNA: TGTGCCAGCAGTTTTCTGTCCGGGGAGCTGTTTTTT.